Listed here is a single T cell receptor (beta chain). The source of the sample is a study of blood T cell repertoires in COVID-19. Assay used: immunoSEQ multiplex PCR; TCRdb lists only in-frame clones, some missing. The table shows about 150,000 clones, with about 86% occurring only once. Germline CDR1 and CDR2: SNHLY and FYNNEI. CDR3 length: 14 amino acids. V was clipped by 3 bases and J by 5 bases, with 11 bases between them. The TCR was taken from a man aged 65-85 years with acute or convalescent COVID-19. The rearrangement joins TRBV2 to TRBJ2-1; weak D call: TRBD2 (5 bases). Sequenced: peripheral blood. The CDR3 spells CASSDGIGNNEQFF. The CDR3 coding sequence is TGTGCCAGCAGTGATGGCATCGGGAACAATGAGCAGTTCTTC.